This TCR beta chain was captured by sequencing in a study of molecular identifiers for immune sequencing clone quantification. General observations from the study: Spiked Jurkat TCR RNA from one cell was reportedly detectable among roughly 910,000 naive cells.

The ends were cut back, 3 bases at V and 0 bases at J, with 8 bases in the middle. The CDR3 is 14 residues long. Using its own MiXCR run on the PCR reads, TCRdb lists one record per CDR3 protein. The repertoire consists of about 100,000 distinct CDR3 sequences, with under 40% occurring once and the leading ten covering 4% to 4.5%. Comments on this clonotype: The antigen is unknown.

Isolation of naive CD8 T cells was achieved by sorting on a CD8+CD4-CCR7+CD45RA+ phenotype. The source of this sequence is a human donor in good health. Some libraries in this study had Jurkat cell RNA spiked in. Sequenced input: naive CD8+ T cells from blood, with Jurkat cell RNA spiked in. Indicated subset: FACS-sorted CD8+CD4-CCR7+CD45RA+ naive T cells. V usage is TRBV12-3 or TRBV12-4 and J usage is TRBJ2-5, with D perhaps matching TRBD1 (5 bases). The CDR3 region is CASSFVTDQETQYF. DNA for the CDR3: TGTGCCAGCAGTTTTGTGACAGACCAAGAGACCCAGTACTTC.